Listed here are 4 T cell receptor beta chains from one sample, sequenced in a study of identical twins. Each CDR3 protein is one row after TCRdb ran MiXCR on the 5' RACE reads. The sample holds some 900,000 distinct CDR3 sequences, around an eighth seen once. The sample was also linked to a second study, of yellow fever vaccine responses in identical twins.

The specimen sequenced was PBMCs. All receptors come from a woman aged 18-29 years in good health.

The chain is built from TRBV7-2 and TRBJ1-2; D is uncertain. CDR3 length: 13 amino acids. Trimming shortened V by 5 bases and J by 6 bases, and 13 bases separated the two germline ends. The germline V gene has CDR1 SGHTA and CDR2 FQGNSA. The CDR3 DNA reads TGTGCCAGCAGCGGGAGTTTTAGCAATGGCTACACCTTC. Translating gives CASSGSFSNGYTF. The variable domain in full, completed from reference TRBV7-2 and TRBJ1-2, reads GAGVSQSPSNKVTEKGKDVELRCDPISGHTALYWYRQSLGQGLEFLIYFQGNSAPDKSGLPSDRFSAERTGGSVSTLTIQRTQQEDSAVYLCASSGSFSNGYTFGSGTRLTVV.

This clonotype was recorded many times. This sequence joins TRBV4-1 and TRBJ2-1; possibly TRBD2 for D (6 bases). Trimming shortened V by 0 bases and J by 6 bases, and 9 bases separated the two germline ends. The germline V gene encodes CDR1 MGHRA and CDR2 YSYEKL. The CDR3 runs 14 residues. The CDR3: CASSQDGRSNEQFF. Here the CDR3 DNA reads TGCGCCAGCAGCCAAGATGGGAGGAGCAATGAGCAGTTCTTC.

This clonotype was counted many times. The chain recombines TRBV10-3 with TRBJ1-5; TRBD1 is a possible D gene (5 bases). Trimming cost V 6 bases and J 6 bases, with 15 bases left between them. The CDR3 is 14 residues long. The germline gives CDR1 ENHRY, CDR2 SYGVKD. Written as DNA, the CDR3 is TGTGCCATCAGCGCGCGGGGGTTCGGTCAGCCCCAGCATTTT. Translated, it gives CAISARGFGQPQHF.

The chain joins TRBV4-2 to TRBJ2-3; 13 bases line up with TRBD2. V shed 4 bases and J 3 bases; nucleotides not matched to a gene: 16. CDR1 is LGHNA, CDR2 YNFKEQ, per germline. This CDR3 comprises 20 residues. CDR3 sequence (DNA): TGTGCCAGCAGCCCGACAGGGGTTCGAACTAGCGGGAGGGTAACAGATACGCAGTATTTT. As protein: CASSPTGVRTSGRVTDTQYF.